These T cell receptor beta chains were read from a single sample in a study of a mutant IDH1 vaccine in newly diagnosed glioma. Their cognate antigens are unknown. Produced via immunoSEQ multiplex PCR; TCRdb's table is partial and in-frame only. The repertoire includes tens of thousands of clones, roughly nine tenths of them detected once, and 2% to 2.5% sits in the top ten. This specimen was PBMCs, taken from a glioma patient whose treatment included an IDH1 peptide vaccine. The receptors shown here come from a man aged 40-49 years with glioma. The CDR3 runs from the conserved cysteine through the conserved F or W. Fields, in order: clone size, V gene, J gene, D gene, CDR3 protein, CDR3 DNA. The D gene is left open where the match is weak. The size field is filled for only some rows; it gives once, few, many or a size class.

.	TRBV29-1	TRBJ1-1	.	CSALDNLGNTEAFF	TGCAGCGCCTTGGACAACTTGGGTAACACTGAAGCTTTCTTT
.	TRBV2	TRBJ2-2	.	CASSGLLLSGELFF	TGTGCCAGCAGTGGGCTCCTATTGAGCGGGGAGCTGTTTTTT
.	TRBV19	TRBJ1-2	.	CASSIGRGRDYGYTF	TGTGCCAGTAGTATAGGCCGGGGGCGCGACTATGGCTACACCTTC
.	TRBV6-1	TRBJ2-2	.	CASSLTRTGAGELFF	TGTGCCAGCAGTCTAACTCGTACCGGGGCCGGGGAGCTGTTTTTT
.	TRBV7-8	TRBJ1-1	.	CASSLNLYGTEAFF	TGTGCCAGCAGCTTAAATTTATACGGCACTGAAGCTTTCTTT
.	TRBV28	TRBJ2-7	.	CASSSFSRRAGSYEQYF	TGTGCCAGCAGCTCATTTAGCCGACGGGCGGGCTCCTACGAGCAGTACTTC
.	TRBV9	TRBJ2-2	.	CASSVLGGNTGELFF	TGTGCCAGCAGCGTACTGGGCGGCAACACCGGGGAGCTGTTTTTT
.	TRBV11-2	TRBJ2-1	TRBD2	CASSLTSGGLDEQFF	TGTGCCAGCAGCTTGACTAGCGGGGGTTTGGATGAGCAGTTCTTC
.	TRBV21-1	TRBJ2-3	.	CASTELAGPSTDTQYF	TGTGCCAGCACCGAATTAGCGGGCCCTAGCACAGATACGCAGTATTTT
.	TRBV5-1	TRBJ1-4	TRBD1	CASSLDRGDREKLFF	TGCGCCAGCAGCTTGGACAGGGGTGATAGGGAAAAACTGTTTTTT
.	TRBV11-2	TRBJ2-5	.	CASSFSAAQNIQETQYF	TGTGCCAGCAGCTTCTCGGCAGCTCAAAATATCCAAGAGACCCAGTACTTC
.	TRBV5-1	TRBJ2-1	TRBD1	CASSLGRTGTTGGEQFF	TGCGCCAGCAGCTTGGGAAGGACAGGGACGACAGGGGGCGAGCAGTTCTTC
.	TRBV27	TRBJ1-1	.	CASSSPRVGGTEAFF	TGTGCCAGCAGTTCCCCGCGGGTGGGTGGAACTGAAGCTTTCTTT
few	TRBV2	TRBJ2-2	TRBD1	CASRAQGAAGELFF	TGTGCCAGCAGGGCACAGGGGGCGGCCGGGGAGCTGTTTTTT
.	TRBV9	TRBJ2-4	.	CASTQSLDRNIQYF	TGTGCCAGCACCCAATCACTAGATAGAAACATTCAGTACTTC
.	TRBV6-1	TRBJ2-3	.	CASSEARGRGTDTQYF	TGTGCCAGCAGTGAAGCCCGGGGGCGCGGCACAGATACGCAGTATTTT
.	TRBV5-1	TRBJ2-5	.	CASSLTGSETQYF	TGCGCCAGCAGTTTGACGGGTTCGGAGACCCAGTACTTC
once	TRBV5-1	TRBJ2-3	.	CASSFFSTLDTQYF	TGCGCCAGCAGCTTTTTCAGCACTCTAGATACGCAGTATTTT
.	TRBV5-4	TRBJ2-3	TRBD1	CASSPTPTIYDRGTDTQYF	TGTGCCAGCAGCCCTACCCCAACTATCTATGACAGGGGCACAGATACGCAGTATTTT
.	TRBV27	TRBJ1-6	.	CASAISRGNSYNSPLHF	TGTGCCAGCGCAATTAGTAGGGGGAATTCTTATAATTCACCCCTCCACTTT
.	TRBV2	TRBJ1-1	.	CASSEALPRVSDEAFF	TGTGCCAGCAGTGAAGCGCTTCCGAGGGTCAGTGATGAAGCTTTCTTT
.	TRBV7-8	TRBJ1-1	.	CASSLIGRGDTEAFF	TGTGCCAGCAGCTTAATCGGCAGGGGTGATACTGAAGCTTTCTTT
.	TRBV21-1	TRBJ1-2	.	CASTPGNYGYTF	TGTGCCAGCACTCCAGGGAACTATGGCTACACCTTC
.	TRBV7-3	TRBJ2-2	.	CASSPNSNANTGELFF	TGTGCCAGCAGCCCGAACAGTAACGCGAACACCGGGGAGCTGTTTTTT
.	TRBV28	TRBJ2-3	.	CASARPGTSTDTQYF	TGTGCCAGCGCGAGACCGGGAACAAGCACAGATACGCAGTATTTT
.	TRBV27	TRBJ1-5	.	CASSLSRGSQPQHF	TGTGCCAGCAGTTTATCCAGGGGATCTCAGCCCCAGCATTTT
.	TRBV11-2	TRBJ1-1	.	CASSLGSWGEPEAFF	TGTGCCAGCAGCTTAGGAAGTTGGGGGGAACCTGAAGCTTTCTTT
.	TRBV29-1	TRBJ2-1	TRBD1	CSVGKHPGQGANKQFF	TGCAGCGTAGGTAAACATCCGGGACAGGGGGCTAACAAGCAGTTCTTC
few	TRBV19	TRBJ1-2	.	CASSAVNGLYGYTF	TGTGCCAGTAGTGCCGTAAATGGTTTATATGGCTACACCTTC
.	TRBV11-2	TRBJ1-1	.	CASLSGTTVVF	TGTGCCAGCTTGTCCGGGACAACGGTGGTGTTT
.	TRBV2	TRBJ2-7	.	CASSEGRNRMAGEQYF	TGTGCCAGCAGTGAAGGTAGGAACAGGATGGCAGGCGAGCAGTACTTC
.	TRBV30	TRBJ1-5	.	CASGQGANQPQHF	TGTGCCTCGGGCCAAGGGGCCAATCAGCCCCAGCATTTT
.	TRBV11-2	TRBJ2-6	.	CASSRLGGVVGANVLTF	TGTGCCAGCAGCCGCCTCGGAGGAGTGGTCGGGGCCAACGTCCTGACTTTC
.	TRBV7-2	TRBJ2-1	TRBD1	CASSPQGEGFNEQFF	TGTGCCAGCAGCCCCCAGGGGGAAGGTTTCAATGAGCAGTTCTTC
.	TRBV2	TRBJ2-7	TRBD2	CARGLAGDYEQYF	TGTGCCAGGGGACTAGCGGGAGACTACGAGCAGTACTTC
.	TRBV5-1	TRBJ1-2	TRBD1	CASSRGQGNDGYTF	TGCGCCAGCAGCCGGGGACAGGGGAACGATGGCTACACCTTC
.	TRBV5-6	TRBJ2-1	.	CASSWEGARNEQFF	TGTGCCAGCAGCTGGGAGGGGGCGAGGAATGAGCAGTTCTTC
.	TRBV7-9	TRBJ2-1	TRBD1	CASSLRDSSYNEQFF	TGTGCCAGCAGCTTAAGGGACAGCTCCTACAATGAGCAGTTCTTC
few	TRBV5-1	TRBJ2-7	TRBD2	CASSSRPLAGVTYEQYF	TGCGCCAGCAGCTCCCGCCCCCTAGCGGGAGTCACCTACGAGCAGTACTTC
.	TRBV21-1	TRBJ2-1	.	CASSCRSGLAGEPYNEQFF	TGTGCCAGCAGTTGTCGCTCTGGACTAGCGGGAGAACCCTACAATGAGCAGTTCTTC
.	TRBV11-2	TRBJ2-4	TRBD1	CASSSPLLDRSNIQYF	TGTGCCAGCAGCTCGCCGCTATTGGACAGGTCAAACATTCAGTACTTC